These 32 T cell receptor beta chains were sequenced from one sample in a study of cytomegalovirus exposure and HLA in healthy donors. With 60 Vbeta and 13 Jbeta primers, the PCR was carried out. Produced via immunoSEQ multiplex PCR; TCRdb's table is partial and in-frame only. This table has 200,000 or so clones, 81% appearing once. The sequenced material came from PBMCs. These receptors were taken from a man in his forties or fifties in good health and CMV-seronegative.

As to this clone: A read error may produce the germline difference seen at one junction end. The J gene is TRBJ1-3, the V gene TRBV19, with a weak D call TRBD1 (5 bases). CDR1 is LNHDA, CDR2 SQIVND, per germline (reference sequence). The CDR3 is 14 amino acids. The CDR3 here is CASSLTASGSTIYF. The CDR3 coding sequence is TGTGCCAGTAGCTTGACAGCCTCTGGAAGCACCATATATTTT.

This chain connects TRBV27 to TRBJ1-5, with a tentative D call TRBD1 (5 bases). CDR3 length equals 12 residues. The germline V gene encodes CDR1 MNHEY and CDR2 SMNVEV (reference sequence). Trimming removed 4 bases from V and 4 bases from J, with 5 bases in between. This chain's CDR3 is CASSSGNQPQHF. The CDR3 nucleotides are TGTGCCAGCAGTTCAGGGAATCAGCCCCAGCATTTT.

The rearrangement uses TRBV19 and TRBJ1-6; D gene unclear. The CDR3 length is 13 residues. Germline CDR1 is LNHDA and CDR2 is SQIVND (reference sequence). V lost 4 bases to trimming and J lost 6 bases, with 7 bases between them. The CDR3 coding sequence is TGTGCCAGTAGTAGTGACTTTAATTCACCCCTCCACTTT. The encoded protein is CASSSDFNSPLHF.

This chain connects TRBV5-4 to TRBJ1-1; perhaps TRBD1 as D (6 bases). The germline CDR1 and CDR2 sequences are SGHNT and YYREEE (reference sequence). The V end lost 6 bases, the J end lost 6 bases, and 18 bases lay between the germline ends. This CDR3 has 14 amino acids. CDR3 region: CASNPGGAIPEAFF. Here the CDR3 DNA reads TGTGCCAGCAACCCGGGGGGCGCAATACCTGAAGCTTTCTTT.

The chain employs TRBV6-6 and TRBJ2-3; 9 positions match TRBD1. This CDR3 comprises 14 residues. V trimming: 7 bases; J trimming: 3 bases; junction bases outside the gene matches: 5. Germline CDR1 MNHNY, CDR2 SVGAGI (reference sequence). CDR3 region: CASNTGGFTDTQYF. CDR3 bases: TGTGCCAGCAACACAGGGGGCTTTACAGATACGCAGTATTTT.

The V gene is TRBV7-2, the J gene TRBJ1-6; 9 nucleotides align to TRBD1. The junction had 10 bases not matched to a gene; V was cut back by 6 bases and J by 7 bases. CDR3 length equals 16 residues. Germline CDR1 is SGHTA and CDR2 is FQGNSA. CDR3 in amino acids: CASSLMGQGVNSPLHF. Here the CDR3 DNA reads TGTGCCAGCAGTTTAATGGGACAGGGTGTCAATTCACCCCTCCACTTT.

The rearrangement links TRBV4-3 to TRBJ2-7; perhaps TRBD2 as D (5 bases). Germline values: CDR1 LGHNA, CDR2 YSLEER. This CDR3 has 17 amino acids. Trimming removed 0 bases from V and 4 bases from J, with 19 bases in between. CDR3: CASSQELTGSIMYEQYF. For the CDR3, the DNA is TGCGCCAGCAGCCAAGAACTCACGGGGTCTATTATGTACGAGCAGTACTTC.

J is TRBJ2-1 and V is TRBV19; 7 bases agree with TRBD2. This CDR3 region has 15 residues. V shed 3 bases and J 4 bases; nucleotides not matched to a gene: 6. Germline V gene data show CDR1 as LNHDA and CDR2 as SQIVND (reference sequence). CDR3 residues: CASSIVGGGYNEQFF. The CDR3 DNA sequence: TGTGCCAGTAGTATCGTGGGGGGGGGATACAATGAGCAGTTCTTC.

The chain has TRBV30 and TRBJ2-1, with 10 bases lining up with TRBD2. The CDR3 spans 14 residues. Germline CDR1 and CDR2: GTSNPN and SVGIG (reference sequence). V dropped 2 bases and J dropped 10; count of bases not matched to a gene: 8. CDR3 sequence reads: CAWSYLAGAHEQFF. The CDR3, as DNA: TGTGCCTGGAGTTACCTAGCGGGGGCACACGAGCAGTTCTTC. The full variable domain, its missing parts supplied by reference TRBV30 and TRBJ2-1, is SQTIHQWPATLVQPVGSPLSLECTVEGTSNPNLYWYRQAAGRGLQLLFYSVGIGQISSEVPQNLSASRPQDRQFILSSKKLLLSDSGFYLCAWSYLAGAHEQFFGPGTRLTVL.

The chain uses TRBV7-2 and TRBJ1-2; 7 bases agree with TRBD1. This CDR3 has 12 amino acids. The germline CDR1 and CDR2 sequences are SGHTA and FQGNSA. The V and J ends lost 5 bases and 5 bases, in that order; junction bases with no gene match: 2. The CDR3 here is CASSIQGYGYTF. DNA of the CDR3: TGTGCCAGCAGCATACAGGGGTATGGCTACACCTTC. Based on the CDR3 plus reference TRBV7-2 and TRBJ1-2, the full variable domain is GAGVSQSPSNKVTEKGKDVELRCDPISGHTALYWYRQSLGQGLEFLIYFQGNSAPDKSGLPSDRFSAERTGGSVSTLTIQRTQQEDSAVYLCASSIQGYGYTFGSGTRLTVV.

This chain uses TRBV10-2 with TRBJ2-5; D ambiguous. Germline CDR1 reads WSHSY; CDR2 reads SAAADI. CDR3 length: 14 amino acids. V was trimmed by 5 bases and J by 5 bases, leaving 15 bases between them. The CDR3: CASSPSERGETQYF. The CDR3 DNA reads TGCGCCAGCAGTCCCTCCGAGCGTGGGGAGACCCAGTACTTC.

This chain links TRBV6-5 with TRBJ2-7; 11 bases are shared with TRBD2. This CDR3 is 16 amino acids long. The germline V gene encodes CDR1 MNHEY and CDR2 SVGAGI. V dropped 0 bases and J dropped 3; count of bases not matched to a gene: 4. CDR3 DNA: TGTGCCAGCAGTTACTCGGTGACTAGCGGGAACTACGAGCAGTACTTC. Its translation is CASSYSVTSGNYEQYF.

The CDR3 loop reads CASSMDRERNTIYF. CDR3 bases: TGTGCCAGCAGCATGGACAGGGAAAGAAACACCATATATTTT. The genes are TRBV6-5 and TRBJ1-3, with TRBD1 matching 8 bases. V gave up 6 bases and J gave up 5 bases; unmatched junction bases: 6. The CDR3 contains 14 residues. The germline CDR1 and CDR2 sequences are MNHEY and SVGAGI.

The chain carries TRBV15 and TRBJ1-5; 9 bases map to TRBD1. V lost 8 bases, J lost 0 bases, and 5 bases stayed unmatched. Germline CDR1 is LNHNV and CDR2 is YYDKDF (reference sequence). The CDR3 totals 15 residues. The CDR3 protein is CATAWTGASNQPQHF. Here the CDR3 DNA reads TGTGCCACCGCCTGGACAGGGGCTAGCAATCAGCCCCAGCATTTT.

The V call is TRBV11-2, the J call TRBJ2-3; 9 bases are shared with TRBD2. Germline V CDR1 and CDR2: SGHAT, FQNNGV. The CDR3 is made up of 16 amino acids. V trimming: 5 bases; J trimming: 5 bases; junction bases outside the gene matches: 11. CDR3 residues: CASSLAGGGAKDTQYF. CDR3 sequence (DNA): TGTGCCAGCAGCCTAGCGGGCGGGGGGGCCAAAGATACGCAGTATTTT.

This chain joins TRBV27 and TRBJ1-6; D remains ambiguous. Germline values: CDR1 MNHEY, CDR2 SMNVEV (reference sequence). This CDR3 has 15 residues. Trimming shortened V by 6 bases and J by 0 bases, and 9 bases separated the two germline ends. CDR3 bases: TGTGCCAGCAGATTCTATAGCTCCTATAATTCACCCCTCCACTTT. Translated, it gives CASRFYSSYNSPLHF.

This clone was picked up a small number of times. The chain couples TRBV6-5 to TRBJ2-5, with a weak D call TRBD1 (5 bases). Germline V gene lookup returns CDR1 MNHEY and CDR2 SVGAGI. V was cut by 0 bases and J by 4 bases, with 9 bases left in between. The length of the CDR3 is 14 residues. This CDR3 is CASSYSGRVETQYF. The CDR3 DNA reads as TGTGCCAGCAGTTACTCGGGGCGCGTAGAGACCCAGTACTTC.

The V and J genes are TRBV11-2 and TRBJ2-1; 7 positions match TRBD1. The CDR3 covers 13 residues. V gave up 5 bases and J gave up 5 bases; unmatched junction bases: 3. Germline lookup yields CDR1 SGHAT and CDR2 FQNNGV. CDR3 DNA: TGTGCCAGCAGCCCGGACAGGAACAATGAGCAGTTCTTC. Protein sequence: CASSPDRNNEQFF.

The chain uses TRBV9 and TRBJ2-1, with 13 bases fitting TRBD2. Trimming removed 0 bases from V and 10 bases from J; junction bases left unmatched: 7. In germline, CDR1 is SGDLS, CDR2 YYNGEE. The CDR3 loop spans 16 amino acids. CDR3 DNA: TGTGCCAGCAGCGTAGGTCCCACTAGCGGGGGGGCGGAGCAGTTCTTC. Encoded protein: CASSVGPTSGGAEQFF.

CDR3 amino acids: CAWTRNYGYTF. CDR3 DNA: TGTGCCTGGACCAGGAACTATGGCTACACCTTC. V gene TRBV30 combines with J gene TRBJ1-2; D remains ambiguous. CDR1 and CDR2 from the germline V gene are GTSNPN and SVGIG (reference sequence). The CDR3 is 11 residues long. Trimming left V 4 bases short and J 2 bases short, with 5 bases between.

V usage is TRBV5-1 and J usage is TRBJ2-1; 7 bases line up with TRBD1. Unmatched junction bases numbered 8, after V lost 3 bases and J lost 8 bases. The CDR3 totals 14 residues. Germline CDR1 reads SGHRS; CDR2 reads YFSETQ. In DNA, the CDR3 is TGCGCCAGCAGCTCAGGGGGAGCGATCGATGAGCAGTTCTTC. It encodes CASSSGGAIDEQFF.

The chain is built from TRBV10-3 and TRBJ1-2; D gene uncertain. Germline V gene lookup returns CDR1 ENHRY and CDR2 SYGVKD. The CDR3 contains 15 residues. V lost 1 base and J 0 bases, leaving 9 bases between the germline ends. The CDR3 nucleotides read TGTGCCATCAGTGAGTTGCAGGTGGCTAACTATGGCTACACCTTC. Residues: CAISELQVANYGYTF.

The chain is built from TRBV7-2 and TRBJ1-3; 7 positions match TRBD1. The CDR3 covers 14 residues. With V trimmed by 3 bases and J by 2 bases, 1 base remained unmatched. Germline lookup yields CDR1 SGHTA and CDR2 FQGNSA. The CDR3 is CASSFDRAGNTIYF. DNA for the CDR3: TGTGCCAGCAGCTTTGACAGGGCTGGAAACACCATATATTTT.

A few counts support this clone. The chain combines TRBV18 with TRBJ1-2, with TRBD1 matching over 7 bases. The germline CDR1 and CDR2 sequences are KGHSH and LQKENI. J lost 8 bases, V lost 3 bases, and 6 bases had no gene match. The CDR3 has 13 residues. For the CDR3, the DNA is TGTGCCAGCTCACCCCAGGGGGTCGACGGCTACACCTTC. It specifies CASSPQGVDGYTF.

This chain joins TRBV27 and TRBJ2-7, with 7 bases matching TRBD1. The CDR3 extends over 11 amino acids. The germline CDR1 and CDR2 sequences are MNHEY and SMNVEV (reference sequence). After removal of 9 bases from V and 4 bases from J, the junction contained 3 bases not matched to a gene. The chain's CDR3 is CASGTAYEQYF. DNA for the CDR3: TGTGCCAGTGGGACAGCTTACGAGCAGTACTTC.

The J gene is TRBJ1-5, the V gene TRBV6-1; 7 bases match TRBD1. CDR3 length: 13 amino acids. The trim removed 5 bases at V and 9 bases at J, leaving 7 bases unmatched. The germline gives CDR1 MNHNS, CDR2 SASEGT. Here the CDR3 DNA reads TGTGCCAGCAGTCAGGACAGGCAAAGGCCCCAGCATTTT. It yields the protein CASSQDRQRPQHF.

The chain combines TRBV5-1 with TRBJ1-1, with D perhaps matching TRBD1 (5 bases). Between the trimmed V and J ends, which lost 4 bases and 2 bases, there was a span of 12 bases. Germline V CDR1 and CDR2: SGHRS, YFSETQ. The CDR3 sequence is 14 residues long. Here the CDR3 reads CASSPQRGNTEAFF. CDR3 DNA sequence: TGCGCCAGCAGCCCCCAAAGGGGTAACACTGAAGCTTTCTTT.

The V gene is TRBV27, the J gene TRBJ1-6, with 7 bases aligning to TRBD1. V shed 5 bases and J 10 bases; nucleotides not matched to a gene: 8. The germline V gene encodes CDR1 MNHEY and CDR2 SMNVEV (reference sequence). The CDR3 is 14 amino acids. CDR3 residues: CASSPRGTVSPLHF. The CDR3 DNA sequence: TGTGCCAGCAGTCCCAGAGGGACAGTCTCACCCCTCCACTTT.

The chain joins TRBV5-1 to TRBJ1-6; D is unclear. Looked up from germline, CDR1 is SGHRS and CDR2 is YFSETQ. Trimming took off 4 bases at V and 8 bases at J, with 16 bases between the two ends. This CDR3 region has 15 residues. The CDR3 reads CASSPEPISYSPLHF. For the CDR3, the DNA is TGCGCCAGCAGCCCTGAGCCGATCTCTTATTCACCCCTCCACTTT.

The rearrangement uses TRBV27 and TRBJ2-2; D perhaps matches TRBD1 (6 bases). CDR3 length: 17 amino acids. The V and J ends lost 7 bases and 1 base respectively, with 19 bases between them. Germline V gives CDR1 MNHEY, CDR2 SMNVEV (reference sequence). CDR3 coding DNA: TGTGCCAGCACCTTAGTAACAGGGAACCGGAACACCGGGGAGCTGTTTTTT. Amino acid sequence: CASTLVTGNRNTGELFF.

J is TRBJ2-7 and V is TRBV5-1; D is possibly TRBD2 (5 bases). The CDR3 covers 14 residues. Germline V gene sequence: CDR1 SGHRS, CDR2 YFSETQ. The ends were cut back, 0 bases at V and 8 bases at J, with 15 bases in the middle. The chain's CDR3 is CASSLDPVLTKQYF. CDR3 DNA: TGCGCCAGCAGCTTGGACCCCGTACTGACTAAGCAGTACTTC. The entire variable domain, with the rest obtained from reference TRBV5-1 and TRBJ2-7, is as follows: KAGVTQTPRYLIKTRGQQVTLSCSPISGHRSVSWYQQTPGQGLQFLFEYFSETQRNKGNFPGRFSGRQFSNSRSEMNVSTLELGDSALYLCASSLDPVLTKQYFGPGTRLTVT.

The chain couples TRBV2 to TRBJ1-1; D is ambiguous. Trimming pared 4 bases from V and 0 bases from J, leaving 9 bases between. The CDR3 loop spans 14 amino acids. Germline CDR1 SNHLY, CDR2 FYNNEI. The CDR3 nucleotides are TGTGCCAGCAGTGTTCTTGAGATGAACACTGAAGCTTTCTTT. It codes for CASSVLEMNTEAFF.